This TCR beta chain was sequenced for a study of vaccination effects on CD4 cells after COVID-19. Turning to the study itself: Samples that were drawn after vaccination came a median of 72 days after the second dose. Study-wide results and caveats: Infection- and vaccine-induced clones contracted markedly late after vaccination.

Repertoires were generated with immunoSEQ multiplex PCR, while TCRdb's copy carries only in-frame clones and drops some. The repertoire includes 25,000 to 35,000 clones, roughly 74% of them detected once, and under 20% sits in the top ten. Germline-derived CDR1 and CDR2 are MGHRA and YSYEKL. CDR3 length equals 16 residues. Trimming cost V 4 bases and J 1 base; bases outside gene matches: 4. Regarding this clone: The antigen is unknown.

Within the ViraFEST assay, antigen-specific CD4+ T cells underwent expansion with viral peptide pools prior to sequencing. The authors isolated CD4+ T cells after more than eight days of culture. Of the BNT162b2 and mRNA-1273 vaccines, participants received two doses of one or the other. All vaccine recipients tested negative for nucleocapsid antibodies and had never contracted SARS-CoV-2 infection. Each well held approximately 2.2 million PBMC cultured with roughly 10 ug/ml peptides and 7.5 to 10 IU/ml IL-2. Sequenced material: CD4+ T cells from PBMCs cultured with HCoV-OC43 spike peptides, taken after COVID-19 vaccination. Stated subset: HCoV-OC43 spike overlapping peptide pool stimulation. The chain couples TRBV4-1 to TRBJ1-5, with 10 bases that match TRBD1. The receptor was derived from a human donor who received a COVID-19 vaccine. In DNA form, the CDR3 reads TGCGCCAGCAGCCTTGGGACAGGGGAAAGCAATCAGCCCCAGCATTTT. Translating gives CASSLGTGESNQPQHF.